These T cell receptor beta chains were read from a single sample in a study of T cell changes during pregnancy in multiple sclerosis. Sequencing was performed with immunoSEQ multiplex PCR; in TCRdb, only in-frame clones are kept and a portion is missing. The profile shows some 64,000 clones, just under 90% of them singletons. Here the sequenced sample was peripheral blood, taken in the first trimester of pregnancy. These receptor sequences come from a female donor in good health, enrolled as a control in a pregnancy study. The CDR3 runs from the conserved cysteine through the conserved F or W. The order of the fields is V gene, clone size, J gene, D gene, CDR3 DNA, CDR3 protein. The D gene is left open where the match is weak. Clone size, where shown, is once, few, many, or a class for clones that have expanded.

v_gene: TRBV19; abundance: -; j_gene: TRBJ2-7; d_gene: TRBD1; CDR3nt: TGTGCCAGTAGTACAGGGGGCTCGGTTGGCGAGCAGTACTTC; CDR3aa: CASSTGGSVGEQYF
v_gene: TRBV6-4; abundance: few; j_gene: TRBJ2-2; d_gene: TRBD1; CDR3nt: TGTGCCAGCAGTGAACAGGGGAGCTCCGGGGAGCTGTTTTTT; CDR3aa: CASSEQGSSGELFF
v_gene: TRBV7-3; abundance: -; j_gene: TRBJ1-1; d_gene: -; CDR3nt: TGTGCCAGCAGCTTATTTACGGAGACTGAAGCTTTCTTT; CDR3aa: CASSLFTETEAFF
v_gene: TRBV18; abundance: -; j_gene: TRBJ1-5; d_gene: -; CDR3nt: TGTGCCAGCTCACCCGGCAATCAGCCCCAGCATTTT; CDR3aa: CASSPGNQPQHF
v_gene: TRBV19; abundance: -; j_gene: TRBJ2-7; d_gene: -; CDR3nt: TGTGCCAGTCACCCCGGACTAGGGGGTATCTACGAGCAGTACTTC; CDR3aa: CASHPGLGGIYEQYF
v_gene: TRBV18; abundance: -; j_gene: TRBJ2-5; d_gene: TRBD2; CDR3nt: TGTGCCAGCTCACCAGTGACTAGCGGGGGGCCGGTGAAGACCCAGTACTTC; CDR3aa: CASSPVTSGGPVKTQYF
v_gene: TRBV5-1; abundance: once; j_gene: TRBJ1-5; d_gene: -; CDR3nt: TGCGCCAGCAGCCTGAATACAGACTATAATCAGCCCCAGCATTTT; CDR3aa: CASSLNTDYNQPQHF
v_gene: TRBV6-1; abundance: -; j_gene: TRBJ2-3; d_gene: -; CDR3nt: TGTGCCAGCATCGGGACATCGTTCACAGATACGCAGTATTTT; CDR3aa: CASIGTSFTDTQYF
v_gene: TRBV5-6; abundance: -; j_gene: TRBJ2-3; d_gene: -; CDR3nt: TGTGCCAGCAGGCCAGGGGCCGCACACACAGATACGCAGTATTTT; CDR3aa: CASRPGAAHTDTQYF
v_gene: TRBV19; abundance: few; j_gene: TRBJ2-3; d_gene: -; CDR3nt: TGTGCCAGTACCTATGCACAGGGTCCAGATACGCAGTATTTT; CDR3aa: CASTYAQGPDTQYF
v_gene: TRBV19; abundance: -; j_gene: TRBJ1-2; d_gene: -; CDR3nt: TGTGCCAGTAGCCCAGGGTTTCGCGGCTACACCTTC; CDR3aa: CASSPGFRGYTF
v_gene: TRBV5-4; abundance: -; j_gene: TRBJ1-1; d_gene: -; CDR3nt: TGTGCCAGCAGCTTTGGGGGGGCCCGGATTAACACTGAAGCTTTCTTT; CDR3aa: CASSFGGARINTEAFF
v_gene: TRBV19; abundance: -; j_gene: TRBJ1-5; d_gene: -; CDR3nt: TGTGCCAGTAGTATACCCCATACAGGGCAGGCCAATCAGCCCCAGCATTTT; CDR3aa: CASSIPHTGQANQPQHF
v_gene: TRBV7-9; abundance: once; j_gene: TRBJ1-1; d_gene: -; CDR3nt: TGTGCCTGGGGGACTGGTGGGACTGAAGCTTTCTTT; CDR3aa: CAWGTGGTEAFF
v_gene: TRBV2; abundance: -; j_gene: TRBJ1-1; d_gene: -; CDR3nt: TGTGCCAGCAGTGAAAGCAGGGTAAACACTGAAGCTTTCTTT; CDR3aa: CASSESRVNTEAFF
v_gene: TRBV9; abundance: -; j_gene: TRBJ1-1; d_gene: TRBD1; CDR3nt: TGTGCCAGCAGCGTAGGTGGCAGGGGGCAAGGCACTGAAGCTTTCTTT; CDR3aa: CASSVGGRGQGTEAFF